The clone carrying this T cell receptor (beta chain) was found a few times. Losses at the gene ends were 7 bases for V and 7 bases for J; bases not matched to a gene: 7. This CDR3 has 14 residues. CDR1 is MNHNS and CDR2 is SASEGT in the germline V gene. This sample was included in a study of T cell changes during pregnancy in multiple sclerosis. TCRdb's table, derived via immunoSEQ multiplex PCR, lists solely in-frame clones and lacks some. This sample has 50,000 or so clones; about 90% occur once, and the top ten carry 9.5% to 13%. The clonotype comes from a female donor with multiple sclerosis, enrolled in a pregnancy study. This material consisted of CD8+ T cells from peripheral blood mononuclear cells, taken after pregnancy. V and J are TRBV6-1 and TRBJ2-2; 9 nucleotides agree with TRBD1. The DNA for the CDR3 is TGTGCCAGCAAAAGGACAGGGGACGTCGGGGAGCTGTTTTTT. Its protein product is CASKRTGDVGELFF.